The 18 T cell receptor beta chains reported below all come from one sample, sequenced in a study of blood T cell repertoires in COVID-19. TCRdb's table, derived via immunoSEQ multiplex PCR, lists solely in-frame clones and lacks some. The data show around 190,000 clones, 84% seen once. Sequenced input: PBMCs or T cells enriched from blood (not recorded which). These receptors all come from a woman aged 25 to 39 who had been exposed to COVID-19.

V and J are TRBV19 and TRBJ1-2, with a weak D call TRBD1 (6 bases). V lost 3 bases and J lost 6, with 8 bases in between. Germline lookup yields CDR1 LNHDA and CDR2 SQIVND (reference sequence). This CDR3 is built from 12 residues. In DNA, the CDR3 is TGTGCCAGTAGTATTGGGGGCCATGGCTACACCTTC. This codes for CASSIGGHGYTF.

The chain joins TRBV2 to TRBJ2-3; possible D gene TRBD1, 6 bases. The germline V gene has CDR1 SNHLY and CDR2 FYNNEI. Trimming cost V 6 bases and J 0 bases, with 10 bases left between them. This CDR3 region has 14 residues. CDR3 residues: CASRDRTSTDTQYF. The CDR3 bases are TGTGCCAGCAGGGACAGAACTAGCACAGATACGCAGTATTTT.

The CDR3 coding sequence is TGCGCCAGCAGCTCGGGGGACAGCACAGATACGCAGTATTTT. It translates to CASSSGDSTDTQYF. The rearrangement uses TRBV5-1 and TRBJ2-3; a possible D gene is TRBD2 (6 bases). CDR3 size: 14 residues. V was cut by 3 bases and J by 0 bases, with 8 bases left in between. Germline V lookup: CDR1 SGHRS, CDR2 YFSETQ.

This chain joins TRBV19 and TRBJ1-5; TRBD1 agrees at 7 bases. The CDR3 spans 14 residues. Trimming at V came to 5 bases and at J to 7 bases, leaving 8 bases not matched to a gene. Germline V lookup: CDR1 LNHDA, CDR2 SQIVND (reference sequence). CDR3 loop: CASSARQGDQPQHF. The DNA of the CDR3 is TGTGCCAGTAGTGCCAGACAGGGAGACCAGCCCCAGCATTTT.

The chain employs TRBV6-6 and TRBJ1-2; D ambiguous. V lost 6 bases to trimming and J lost 5 bases, with 7 bases between them. This CDR3 contains 11 residues. Germline V gene data show CDR1 as MNHNY and CDR2 as SVGAGI (reference sequence). CDR3 in amino acids: CASSRDYGYTF. For the CDR3, the DNA is TGTGCCAGCAGCCGGGATTATGGCTACACCTTC.

This clone came up a few times. V usage is TRBV7-2 and J usage is TRBJ2-6; D is undetermined. V lost 6 bases to trimming and J lost 0 bases, with 6 bases between them. Germline CDR1 SGHTA, CDR2 FQGNSA. CDR3 length: 14 residues. The CDR3 loop reads CASRANSGANVLTF. Here the CDR3 DNA reads TGTGCCAGCAGAGCTAACTCTGGGGCCAACGTCCTGACTTTC. Drawing the rest from reference TRBV7-2 and TRBJ2-6, the complete variable domain is GAGVSQSPSNKVTEKGKDVELRCDPISGHTALYWYRQSLGQGLEFLIYFQGNSAPDKSGLPSDRFSAERTGGSVSTLTIQRTQQEDSAVYLCASRANSGANVLTFGAGSRLTVL.

The rearrangement joins TRBV19 to TRBJ2-7; TRBD1 matches at 9 bases. Germline V gene data show CDR1 as LNHDA and CDR2 as SQIVND (reference sequence). The CDR3 runs 13 residues. With V trimmed by 6 bases and J by 4 bases, 4 bases remained unmatched. The DNA of the CDR3 is TGTGCCAGTAGCCGGGACAGGGTATACGAGCAGTACTTC. It encodes CASSRDRVYEQYF.

The table lists this clone with a count of one. This chain uses TRBV7-8 with TRBJ2-7, with 7 bases that match TRBD2. Trimming at V came to 1 base and at J to 3 bases, leaving 3 bases not matched to a gene. Germline V gene sequence: CDR1 SGHVS, CDR2 FQNEAQ. CDR3 length: 14 amino acids. The chain's CDR3 is CASSLGVAGYEQYF. The CDR3 coding sequence is TGTGCCAGCAGCTTAGGGGTAGCGGGCTACGAGCAGTACTTC. Supplemented by reference TRBV7-8 and TRBJ2-7, the full variable domain reads GAGVSQSPRYKVAKRGQDVALRCDPISGHVSLFWYQQALGQGPEFLTYFQNEAQLDKSGLPSDRFFAERPEGSVSTLKIQRTQQEDSAVYLCASSLGVAGYEQYFGPGTRLTVT.

This sequence joins TRBV18 and TRBJ1-2, with D possibly matching TRBD1 (5 bases). V lost 3 bases and J lost 3, with 11 bases in between. Germline V gene lookup returns CDR1 KGHSH and CDR2 LQKENI. This CDR3 comprises 14 residues. The CDR3 region has the DNA TGTGCCAGCTCACCCACCTCGGGGGACTATGGCTACACCTTC. It translates to CASSPTSGDYGYTF.

The chain couples TRBV7-6 to TRBJ2-1, with D possibly being TRBD2 (6 bases). The CDR3 has 16 amino acids. Trimming shortened V by 5 bases and J by 1 base, and 15 bases separated the two germline ends. The germline gives CDR1 SGHVS, CDR2 FNYEAQ. The CDR3 DNA reads as TGTGCCAGCAGCCCCAGCGCGGGGCAGTCCTACAATGAGCAGTTCTTC. The encoded protein is CASSPSAGQSYNEQFF.

This chain uses TRBV5-4 with TRBJ2-3; D unresolved. In germline, CDR1 is SGHNT, CDR2 YYREEE (reference sequence). V lost 4 bases and J lost 4, with 13 bases in between. The CDR3 is 14 amino acids. Here the CDR3 DNA reads TGTGCCAGCAGCACCGCCCCGGCGGCAGATACGCAGTATTTT. This gives the protein CASSTAPAADTQYF.

This clone has only one observation. The DNA is omitted, as the CDR3 cannot be located on it reliably, and the CDR3 follows TCRdb's listing. V is TRBV28 and J is TRBJ2-1; the table's D gene call, TRBD1, was not cross checked with the DNA. Germline V CDR1 and CDR2: MDHEN, SYDVKM. Counting both end residues, the CDR3 totals 14 amino acids. Here the CDR3 reads CASSFGPGRYEQFF.

CDR3 in DNA: TGTGCCAGCAACACGGACAGGCACACTGAAGCTTTCTTT. It yields the protein CASNTDRHTEAFF. The rearrangement uses TRBV7-2 and TRBJ1-1; 7 bases are shared with TRBD1. CDR1 is SGHTA and CDR2 is FQGNSA in the germline V gene. The CDR3 consists of 13 residues. The V and J ends lost 7 bases and 3 bases, in that order; junction bases with no gene match: 5.

The gene calls are TRBV4-2 and TRBJ2-5; no definite D call. The V and J ends lost 3 bases and 2 bases respectively, with 13 bases between them. Germline values: CDR1 LGHNA, CDR2 YNFKEQ. This CDR3 is 15 amino acids long. This CDR3 is CASSQRLAEQETQYF. For the CDR3, the DNA is TGTGCCAGCAGCCAGCGCCTCGCGGAACAAGAGACCCAGTACTTC.

V gene TRBV6-5 combines with J gene TRBJ1-3, with D tentatively TRBD1 (6 bases). The CDR3 covers 15 residues. V lost 0 bases and J 6 bases, leaving 12 bases between the germline ends. The V gene's germline CDR1 is MNHEY and CDR2 SVGAGI. The CDR3 DNA is TGTGCCAGCAGTTACTCGAACAGGGACGCAAACACCATATATTTT. This translates into CASSYSNRDANTIYF.

The chain uses TRBV4-2 and TRBJ1-2; no definite D call. Germline CDR1 is LGHNA and CDR2 is YNFKEQ. Trimming took 4 bases from V and 4 from J, leaving 13 bases between them. The CDR3 extends over 14 amino acids. CDR3 nucleotides: TGTGCCAGCAGCCCGTACATAACCTCCTATGGCTACACCTTC. This codes for CASSPYITSYGYTF.

The chain has TRBV7-9 and TRBJ2-1; 9 positions agree with TRBD2. J was trimmed by 4 bases and V by 5 bases; bases with no gene match: 6. Germline CDR1 reads SEHNR; CDR2 reads FQNEAQ (reference sequence). This CDR3 has 15 residues. The CDR3 nucleotides are TGTGCCAGCAGCCAAGCGGGGGGACATTACAATGAGCAGTTCTTC. Translation gives CASSQAGGHYNEQFF.

The chain couples TRBV9 to TRBJ2-3; D uncertain. Germline V CDR1 and CDR2: SGDLS, YYNGEE. This CDR3 has 17 residues. Trimming removed 1 base at V and 8 bases at J, with 23 bases between. CDR3 sequence (DNA): TGTGCCAGCAGCGTATATGACACCCCAATTACTCCATCTACGCAGTATTTT. The encoded protein is CASSVYDTPITPSTQYF.